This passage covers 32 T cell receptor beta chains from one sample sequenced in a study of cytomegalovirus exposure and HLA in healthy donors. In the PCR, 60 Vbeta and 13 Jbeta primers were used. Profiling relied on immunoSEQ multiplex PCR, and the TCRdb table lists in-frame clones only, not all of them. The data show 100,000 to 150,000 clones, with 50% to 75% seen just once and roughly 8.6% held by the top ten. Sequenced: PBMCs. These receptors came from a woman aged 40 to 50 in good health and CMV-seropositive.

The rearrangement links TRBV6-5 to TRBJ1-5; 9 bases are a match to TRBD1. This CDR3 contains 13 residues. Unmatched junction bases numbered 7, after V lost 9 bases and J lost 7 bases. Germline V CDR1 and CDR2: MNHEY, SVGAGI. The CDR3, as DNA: TGTGCCAGTAGGACAGGGGAGGCACAGCCCCAGCATTTT. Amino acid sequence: CASRTGEAQPQHF.

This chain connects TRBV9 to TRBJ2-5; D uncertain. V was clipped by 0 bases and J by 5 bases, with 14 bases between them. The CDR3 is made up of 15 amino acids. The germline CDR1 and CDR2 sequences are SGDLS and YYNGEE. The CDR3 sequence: CASSVDPRRGETQYF. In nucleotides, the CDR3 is TGTGCCAGCAGCGTAGATCCTAGAAGAGGCGAGACCCAGTACTTC. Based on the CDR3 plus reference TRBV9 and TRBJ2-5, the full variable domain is DSGVTQTPKHLITATGQRVTLRCSPRSGDLSVYWYQQSLDQGLQFLIQYYNGEERAKGNILERFSAQQFPDLHSELNLSSLELGDSALYFCASSVDPRRGETQYFGPGTRLLVL.

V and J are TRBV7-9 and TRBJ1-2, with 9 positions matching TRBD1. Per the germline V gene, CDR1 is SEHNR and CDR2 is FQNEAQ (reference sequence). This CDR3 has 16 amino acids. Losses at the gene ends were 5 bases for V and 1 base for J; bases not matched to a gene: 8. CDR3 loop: CASSAPPGQGNYGYTF. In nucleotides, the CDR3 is TGTGCCAGCAGCGCACCGCCGGGACAGGGTAACTATGGCTACACCTTC.

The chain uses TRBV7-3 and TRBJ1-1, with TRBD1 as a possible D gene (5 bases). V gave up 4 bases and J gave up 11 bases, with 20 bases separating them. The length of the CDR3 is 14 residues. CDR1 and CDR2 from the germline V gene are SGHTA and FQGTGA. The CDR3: CASSSRVGGERAFF. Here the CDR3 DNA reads TGTGCCAGCAGCTCAAGGGTCGGGGGAGAGCGGGCTTTCTTT.

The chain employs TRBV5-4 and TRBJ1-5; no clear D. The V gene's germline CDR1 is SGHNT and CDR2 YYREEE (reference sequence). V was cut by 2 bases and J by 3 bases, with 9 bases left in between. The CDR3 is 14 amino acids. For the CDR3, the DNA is TGTGCCAGCAGCTTAGGTGGACTCAATCAGCCCCAGCATTTT. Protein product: CASSLGGLNQPQHF.

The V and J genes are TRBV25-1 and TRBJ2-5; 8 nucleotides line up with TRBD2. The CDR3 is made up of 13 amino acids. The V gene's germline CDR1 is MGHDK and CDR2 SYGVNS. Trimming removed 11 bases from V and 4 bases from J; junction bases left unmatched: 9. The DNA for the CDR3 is TGTGCCGGCGGGGCGGGGGGCCTAGAGACCCAGTACTTC. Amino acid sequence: CAGGAGGLETQYF.

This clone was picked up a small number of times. CDR3 coding DNA: TGTGCCAGCAATGAGCAAGGGGATGGCTACACCTTC. As protein: CASNEQGDGYTF. The chain combines TRBV28 with TRBJ1-2; the D gene is possibly TRBD1 (5 bases). CDR1 is MDHEN and CDR2 is SYDVKM in the germline V gene. This CDR3 region has 12 residues. V was pared by 7 bases and J by 6 bases, with 12 bases between.

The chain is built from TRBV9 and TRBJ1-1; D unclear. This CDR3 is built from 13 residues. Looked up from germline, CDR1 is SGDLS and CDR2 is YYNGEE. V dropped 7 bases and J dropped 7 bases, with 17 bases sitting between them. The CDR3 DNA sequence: TGTGCCAGCTCTGTGGACTATATCGGTGAAGCTTTCTTT. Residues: CASSVDYIGEAFF.

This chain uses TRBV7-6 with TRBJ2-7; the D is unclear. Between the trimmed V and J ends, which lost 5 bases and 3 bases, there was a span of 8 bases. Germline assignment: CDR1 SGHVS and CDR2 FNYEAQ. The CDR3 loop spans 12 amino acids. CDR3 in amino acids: CASSPTIYEQYF. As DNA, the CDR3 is TGTGCCAGCAGCCCAACTATCTACGAGCAGTACTTC.

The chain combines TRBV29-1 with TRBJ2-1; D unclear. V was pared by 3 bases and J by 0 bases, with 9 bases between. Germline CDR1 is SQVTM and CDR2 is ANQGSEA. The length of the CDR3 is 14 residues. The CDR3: CSVDESGSYNEQFF. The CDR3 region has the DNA TGCAGCGTTGATGAATCGGGCTCCTACAATGAGCAGTTCTTC.

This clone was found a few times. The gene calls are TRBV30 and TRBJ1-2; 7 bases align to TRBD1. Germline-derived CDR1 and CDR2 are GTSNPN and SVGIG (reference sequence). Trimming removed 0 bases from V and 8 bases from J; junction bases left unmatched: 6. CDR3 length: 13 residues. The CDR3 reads CAWSVDRAGGYTF. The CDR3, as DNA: TGTGCCTGGAGTGTAGACAGGGCAGGGGGCTACACCTTC.

The CDR3 reads CASSPESGRINEQYF. CDR3 bases: TGTGCCAGCAGCCCCGAGAGCGGGAGAATCAACGAGCAGTACTTC. V is TRBV7-2 and J is TRBJ2-7, with TRBD2 identical over 8 bases. Germline assignment: CDR1 SGHTA and CDR2 FQGNSA. With V trimmed by 5 bases and J by 5 bases, 11 bases remained unmatched. CDR3 size: 15 residues.

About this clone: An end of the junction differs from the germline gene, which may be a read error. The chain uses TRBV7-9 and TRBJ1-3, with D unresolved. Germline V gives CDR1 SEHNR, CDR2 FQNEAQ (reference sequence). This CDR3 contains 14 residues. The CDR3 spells CSSSPSNTRNTIYF. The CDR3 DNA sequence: TGTTCCAGCAGCCCGTCGAACACGAGAAACACCATATATTTT.

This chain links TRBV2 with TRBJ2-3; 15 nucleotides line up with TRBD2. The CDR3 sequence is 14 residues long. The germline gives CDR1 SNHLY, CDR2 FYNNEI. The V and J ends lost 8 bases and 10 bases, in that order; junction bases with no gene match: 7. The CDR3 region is CASVGGLAGGAQYF. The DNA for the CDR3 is TGTGCCAGCGTAGGGGGACTAGCGGGGGGAGCGCAGTATTTT.

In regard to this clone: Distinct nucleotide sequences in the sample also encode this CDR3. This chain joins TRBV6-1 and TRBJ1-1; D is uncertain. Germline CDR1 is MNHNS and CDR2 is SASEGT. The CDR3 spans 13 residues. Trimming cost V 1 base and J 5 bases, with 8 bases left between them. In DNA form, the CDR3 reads TGTGCCAGCAGTGAAGTCGGTGGTACTGAAGCTTTCTTT. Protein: CASSEVGGTEAFF.

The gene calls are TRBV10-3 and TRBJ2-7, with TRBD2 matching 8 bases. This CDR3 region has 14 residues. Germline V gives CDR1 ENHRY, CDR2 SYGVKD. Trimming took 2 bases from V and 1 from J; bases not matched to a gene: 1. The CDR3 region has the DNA TGTGCCATCAGTGAGACTAGCGGATCCTACGAGCAGTACTTC. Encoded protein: CAISETSGSYEQYF.

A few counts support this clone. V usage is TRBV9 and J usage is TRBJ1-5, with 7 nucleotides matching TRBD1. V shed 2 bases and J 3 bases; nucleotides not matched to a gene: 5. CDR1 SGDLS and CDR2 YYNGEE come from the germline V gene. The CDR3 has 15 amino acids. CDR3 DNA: TGTGCCAGCAGCGTCCAGGGACAGCTCAATCAGCCCCAGCATTTT. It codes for CASSVQGQLNQPQHF.

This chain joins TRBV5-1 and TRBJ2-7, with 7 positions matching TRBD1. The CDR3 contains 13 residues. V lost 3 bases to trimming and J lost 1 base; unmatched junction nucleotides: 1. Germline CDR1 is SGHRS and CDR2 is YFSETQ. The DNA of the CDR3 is TGCGCCAGCAGCTGGGGACAGTCCTACGAGCAGTACTTC. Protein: CASSWGQSYEQYF.

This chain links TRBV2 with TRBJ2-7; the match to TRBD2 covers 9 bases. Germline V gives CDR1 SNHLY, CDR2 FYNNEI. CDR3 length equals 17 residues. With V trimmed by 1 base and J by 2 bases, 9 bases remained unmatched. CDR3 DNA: TGTGCCAGCAGTGAAGAGCGCGGACTAGCGCCAACCTACGAGCAGTACTTC. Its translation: CASSEERGLAPTYEQYF.

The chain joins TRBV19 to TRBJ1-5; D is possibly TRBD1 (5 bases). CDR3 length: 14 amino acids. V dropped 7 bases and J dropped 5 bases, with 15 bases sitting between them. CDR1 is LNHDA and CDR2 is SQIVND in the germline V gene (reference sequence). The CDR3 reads CASNSAGNHQPQHF. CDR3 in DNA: TGTGCCAGTAATTCCGCAGGGAACCATCAGCCCCAGCATTTT.

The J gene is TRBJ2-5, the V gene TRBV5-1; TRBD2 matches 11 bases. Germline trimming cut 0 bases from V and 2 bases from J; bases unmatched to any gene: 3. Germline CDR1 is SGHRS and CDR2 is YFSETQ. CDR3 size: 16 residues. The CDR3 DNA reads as TGCGCCAGCAGCTTGGCCACTAGCGGGGGACAAGAGACCCAGTACTTC. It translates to CASSLATSGGQETQYF.

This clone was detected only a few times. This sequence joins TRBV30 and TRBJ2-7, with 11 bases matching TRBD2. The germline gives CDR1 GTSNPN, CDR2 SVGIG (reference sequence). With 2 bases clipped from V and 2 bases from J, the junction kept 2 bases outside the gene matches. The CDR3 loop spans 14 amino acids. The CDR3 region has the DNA TGTGCCTGGAGTTTAGCGGGGGGGCCCTACGAGCAGTACTTC. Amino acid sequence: CAWSLAGGPYEQYF.

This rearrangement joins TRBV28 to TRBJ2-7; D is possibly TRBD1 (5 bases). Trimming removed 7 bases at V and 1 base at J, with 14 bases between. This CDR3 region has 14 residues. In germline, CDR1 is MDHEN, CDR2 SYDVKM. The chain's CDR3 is CASNPQGSSYEQYF. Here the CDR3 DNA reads TGTGCCAGCAACCCCCAGGGCTCTTCCTACGAGCAGTACTTC.

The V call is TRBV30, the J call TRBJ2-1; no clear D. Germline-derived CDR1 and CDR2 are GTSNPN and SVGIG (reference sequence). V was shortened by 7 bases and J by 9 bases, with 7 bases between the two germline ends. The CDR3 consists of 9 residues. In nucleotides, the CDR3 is TGTGCCTCCCGAGGTGAGCAGTTCTTC. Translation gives CASRGEQFF.

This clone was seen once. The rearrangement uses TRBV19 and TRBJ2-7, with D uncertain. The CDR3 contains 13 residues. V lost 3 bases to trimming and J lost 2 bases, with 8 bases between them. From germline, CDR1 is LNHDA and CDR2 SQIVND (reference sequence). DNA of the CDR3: TGTGCCAGTAGTATTGGCAGAACCTACGAGCAGTACTTC. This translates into CASSIGRTYEQYF.

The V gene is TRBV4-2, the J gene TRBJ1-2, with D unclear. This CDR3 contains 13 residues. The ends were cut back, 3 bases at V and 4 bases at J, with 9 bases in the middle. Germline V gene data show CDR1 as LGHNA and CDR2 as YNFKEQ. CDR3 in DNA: TGTGCCAGCAGCCACACCAGTTTCTATGGCTACACCTTC. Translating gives CASSHTSFYGYTF.

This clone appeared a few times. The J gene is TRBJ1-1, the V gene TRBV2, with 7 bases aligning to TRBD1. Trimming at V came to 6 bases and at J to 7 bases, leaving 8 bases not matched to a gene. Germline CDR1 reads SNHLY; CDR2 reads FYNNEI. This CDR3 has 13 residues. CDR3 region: CASSDDRDGEAFF. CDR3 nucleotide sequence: TGTGCCAGCAGCGACGACAGGGACGGTGAAGCTTTCTTT.

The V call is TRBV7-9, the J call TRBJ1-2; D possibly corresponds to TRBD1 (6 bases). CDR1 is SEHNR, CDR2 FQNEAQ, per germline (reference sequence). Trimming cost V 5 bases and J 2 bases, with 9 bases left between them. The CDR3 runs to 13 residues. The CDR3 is CASSDGQNYGYTF. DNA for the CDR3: TGTGCCAGCAGCGACGGACAGAACTATGGCTACACCTTC.

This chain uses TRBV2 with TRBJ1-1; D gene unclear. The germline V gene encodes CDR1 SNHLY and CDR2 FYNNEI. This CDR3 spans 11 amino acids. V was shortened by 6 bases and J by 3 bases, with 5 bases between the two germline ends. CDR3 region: CASSYHTEAFF. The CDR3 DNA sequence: TGTGCCAGCAGCTACCACACTGAAGCTTTCTTT.

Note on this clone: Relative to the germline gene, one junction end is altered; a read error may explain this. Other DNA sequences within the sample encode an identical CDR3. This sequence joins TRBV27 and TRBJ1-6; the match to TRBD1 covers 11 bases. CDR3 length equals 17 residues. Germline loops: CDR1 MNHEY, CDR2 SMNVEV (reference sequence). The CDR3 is CASSRWTGGTYNSPLHF. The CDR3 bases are TGTGCCAGCAGCAGATGGACAGGGGGCACCTATAACTCACCCCTCCACTTT.

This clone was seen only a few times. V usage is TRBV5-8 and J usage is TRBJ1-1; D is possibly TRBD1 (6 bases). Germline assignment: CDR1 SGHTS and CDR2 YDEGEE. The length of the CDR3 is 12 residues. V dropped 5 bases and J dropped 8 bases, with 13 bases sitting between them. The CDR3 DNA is TGTGCCAGCAGGGGCAGGGGCACCGAAGCTTTCTTT. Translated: CASRGRGTEAFF.

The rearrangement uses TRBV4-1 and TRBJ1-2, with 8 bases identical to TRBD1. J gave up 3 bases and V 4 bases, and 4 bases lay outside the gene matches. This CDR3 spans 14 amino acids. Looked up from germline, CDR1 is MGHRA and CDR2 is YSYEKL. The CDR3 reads CASSPDREDYGYTF. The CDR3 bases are TGCGCCAGCAGCCCGGACAGGGAGGACTATGGCTACACCTTC.